This T cell receptor (beta chain) comes out of a study of cytomegalovirus exposure and HLA in healthy donors. Study information: Both the approximately 120 validation repertoires and the 666 first-cohort repertoires used the same platform, as reported by a later analysis. Study-wide results and limits: Researchers reported that three CMV-associated chains were confirmed in vitro as CMV antigen-specific.

Remarks on this clone: Its cognate antigen is unknown.

Sequencing was performed with immunoSEQ multiplex PCR; in TCRdb, only in-frame clones are kept and a portion is missing. The sample lists 95,000 to 150,000 clones, 70% to 90% seen once, with 2.1% in the top ten. This CDR3 is 11 amino acids long. V lost 7 bases, J lost 11 bases, and 8 bases stayed unmatched. In germline, CDR1 is GTSNPN, CDR2 SVGIG (reference sequence). Sequenced input: PBMCs. This sequence joins TRBV30 and TRBJ2-7; 10 bases line up with TRBD2. This receptor was obtained from a young woman in good health and CMV-seronegative. The CDR3 nucleotides are TGTGCCTTCGGGACTAGCGCCGGCGAGTACTTC. Translated, it gives CAFGTSAGEYF.